This T cell receptor (beta chain) was found in a study of graft-versus-host responses after intestinal transplantation. Comment on this clone: The antigen is not known.

Clones were sequenced by immunoSEQ multiplex PCR, and TCRdb holds only the in-frame ones, with some missing. The sample lists about 90,000 clones; approximately 90% were seen once. The sequencing here drew on unstimulated CD4+ T cells sorted from spleen or lymph node cells, taken before transplant. This TCR came from a human donor who was the organ donor for an intestinal transplant.

CDR3 DNA sequence: TGTGCCTGGAGGCGGAGGAGTTCCTACAATGAGCAGTTCTTC. It translates to CAWRRRSSYNEQFF. The rearrangement uses TRBV30 and TRBJ2-1; D is perhaps TRBD2 (5 bases). CDR1 and CDR2 (germline): GTSNPN, SVGIG (reference sequence). This CDR3 spans 14 amino acids. V was cut by 3 bases and J by 1 base, with 10 bases left in between.